This paragraph reports one T cell receptor beta chain. Antigen specificity is unknown. This record belongs to a study of T-cell memory formation after mild COVID-19. About the research overall: TCR clusters largely stayed donor specific.

Points from the study as a whole: Researchers found some responding clones in pre-infection memory, a sign that cross-reactive memory joined. Nothing showed for sure that second-wave clones peaking on day 37 were SARS-CoV-2 specific.

From the 5' RACE reads, TCRdb called clonotypes with MiXCR, one entry per CDR3 protein. The sample carries hundreds of thousands of distinct CDR3 sequences, roughly 15% recorded once. The germline V gene encodes CDR1 MNHEY and CDR2 SMNVEV (reference sequence). With 4 bases removed from V and 0 bases from J, the gap between germline ends came to 10 bases. CDR3 length: 14 amino acids. The chain is built from TRBV27 and TRBJ2-7; D possibly corresponds to TRBD1 (6 bases). Specimen: PBMCs or a T cell subset sorted from them (not recorded which). The receptor comes from a man aged 18-30 years who had mild COVID-19 (a few samples of this study predate the infection). Cell type and time point are not known. Here the CDR3 reads CASSYRASSYEQYF. The CDR3 DNA is TGTGCCAGCAGTTACAGGGCTAGCTCCTACGAGCAGTACTTC.